This T cell receptor beta chain stems from a study of T cells in Graves' hyperthyroidism and ophthalmopathy. Amplification targeted TCR beta CDR3 regions from RNA transcripts. Using the HTBI primer set, a first-round RT-PCR was run on the TCR CDR3. TCRdb used MiXCR to reprocess the multiplex PCR reads, holding one entry per CDR3 protein. The data hold some 800,000 distinct CDR3 sequences, with more than 30% observed a single time. The PBMCs had their origin in 7.5 to 10 ml of fresh peripheral blood. This CDR3 region has 16 residues. V lost 6 bases and J lost 7; bases outside the gene matches: 8. CDR1 SNHLY and CDR2 FYNNEI come from the germline V gene. This clonotype was seen only a few times. Its matching antigen is unknown. Study-level results: Most clonotypes that expanded in the thyroid above 0.001 also showed up in blood. With a median lead of roughly 6.2 months before onset, the model predicted ophthalmopathy.

This receptor was identified in a man between 18 and 29 years old with Graves' hyperthyroidism. Source material: blood. The chain combines TRBV2 with TRBJ1-6; 11 nucleotides line up with TRBD1. Here the CDR3 reads CASSQDRTGGNSPLHF. The CDR3 coding sequence is TGTGCCAGCAGCCAAGATAGGACAGGGGGCAATTCACCCCTCCACTTT.